The clone carrying this TCR beta chain was detected many times. What it recognizes is unknown. This specimen comes from a study of T cells in Graves' hyperthyroidism and ophthalmopathy. The TCR beta CDR3 regions underwent amplification using RNA transcripts as the source. The study used the HTBI primer set for a first-round RT-PCR of the TCR CDR3. TCRdb passed the multiplex PCR reads through MiXCR, listing each CDR3 protein once. Of hundreds of thousands of distinct CDR3 sequences detected, 45% appear once; the ten largest clones hold about 7.2%. Germline V gene data show CDR1 as DFQATT and CDR2 as SNEGSKA (reference sequence). V gave up 5 bases and J gave up 2 bases; unmatched junction bases: 7. This CDR3 has 14 residues. General study results and limits: Researchers found most expanded thyroid clonotypes above 0.001 in blood as well.

The sample was peripheral blood or thyroid tissue (not recorded which). This chain joins TRBV20-1 and TRBJ2-5; 8 bases are shared with TRBD1. The clonotype comes from an adult man with Graves' disease, either hyperthyroidism or ophthalmopathy (not recorded which). CDR3 residues: CSAGGGQGQETQYF. CDR3 coding DNA: TGCAGTGCTGGCGGCGGACAGGGACAAGAGACCCAGTACTTC.